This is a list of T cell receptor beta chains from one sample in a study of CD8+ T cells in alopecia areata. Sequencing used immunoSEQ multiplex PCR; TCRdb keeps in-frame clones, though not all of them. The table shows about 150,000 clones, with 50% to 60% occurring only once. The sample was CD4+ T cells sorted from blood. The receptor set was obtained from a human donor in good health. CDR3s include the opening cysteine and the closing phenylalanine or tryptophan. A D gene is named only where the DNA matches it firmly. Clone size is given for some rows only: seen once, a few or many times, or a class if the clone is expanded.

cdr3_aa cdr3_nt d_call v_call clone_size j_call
CASSAPSSYEQYF TGTGCCAGCAGCGCCCCAAGCTCCTACGAGCAGTACTTC . TRBV13 . TRBJ2-7
CASSLVPEYGYTF TGTGCCAGCAGCTTGGTCCCGGAATATGGCTACACCTTC . TRBV5-4 . TRBJ1-2
CAWSDNGGSEQFF TGTGCCTGGAGTGACAATGGCGGGTCTGAGCAGTTCTTC . TRBV30 . TRBJ2-1
CSAETSGRGETQYF TGCAGCGCCGAGACTAGCGGGAGAGGAGAGACCCAGTACTTC TRBD2 TRBV29-1 . TRBJ2-5
CSVVGRLNTEAFF TGCAGCGTTGTCGGTAGGCTGAACACTGAAGCTTTCTTT . TRBV29-1 . TRBJ1-1
CASSYLLQASGSSYNEQFF TGTGCCAGCAGCTATCTCCTGCAGGCTAGCGGAAGCTCCTACAATGAGCAGTTCTTC TRBD2 TRBV7-2 . TRBJ2-1
CATSTSSGILREQYF TGTGCCACCAGTACATCCAGCGGCATCCTGAGGGAGCAGTACTTC . TRBV15 . TRBJ2-7
CASKEVIAGTGEQFF TGTGCCAGCAAAGAGGTAATAGCGGGAACCGGTGAGCAGTTCTTC TRBD2 TRBV2 few TRBJ2-1
CASSQPRARTEAFF TGCGCCAGCAGCCAGCCGCGGGCTAGGACTGAAGCTTTCTTT . TRBV4-1 few TRBJ1-1
CASRRQAGRAYEQYF TGTGCCAGCAGGAGACAGGCCGGTAGGGCCTACGAGCAGTACTTC . TRBV5-6 . TRBJ2-7
CSVEGGRGADTQYF TGCAGCGTTGAGGGCGGGAGGGGGGCAGATACGCAGTATTTT TRBD2 TRBV29-1 . TRBJ2-3
CASSSQGSTGELFF TGCGCCAGCAGCTCACAGGGGAGCACCGGGGAGCTGTTTTTT TRBD1 TRBV5-1 . TRBJ2-2
CASSARRGGSNQPQHF TGTGCCAGCAGTGCGCGACGGGGAGGGAGCAATCAGCCCCAGCATTTT . TRBV6-6 . TRBJ1-5
CASSFYRAEVEKTQYF TGTGCCAGCAGTTTCTACCGGGCAGAGGTCGAAAAGACCCAGTACTTC . TRBV28 . TRBJ2-5
CASSPSLGSNQPQHF TGCGCCAGCAGCCCATCCCTTGGGAGCAATCAGCCCCAGCATTTT . TRBV5-1 . TRBJ1-5
CAIKDSNQPQHF TGTGCCATCAAGGACAGTAATCAGCCCCAGCATTTT . TRBV25-1 . TRBJ1-5
CSARLEAPETQYF TGCAGCGCGAGATTAGAAGCACCTGAGACCCAGTACTTC . TRBV29-1 . TRBJ2-5
CATTKNNNEQFF TGTGCCACCACTAAGAACAACAATGAGCAGTTCTTC . TRBV15 . TRBJ2-1
CASSLEGGYTGELFF TGTGCCAGCAGCTTAGAGGGCGGTTACACCGGGGAGCTGTTTTTT . TRBV11-2 . TRBJ2-2
CASSGQGGYEQYF TGTGCCAGCAGCGGACAGGGAGGCTACGAGCAGTACTTC TRBD1 TRBV5-4 . TRBJ2-7
CSVDPLTSGSAEQFF TGCAGCGTTGACCCATTGACTAGCGGGAGTGCTGAGCAGTTCTTC TRBD2 TRBV29-1 . TRBJ2-1
CASSLGMRGEKLFF TGTGCCAGCAGCCTCGGGATGAGGGGGGAAAAACTGTTTTTT . TRBV7-8 . TRBJ1-4
CASSTDTYNEQFF TGTGCCAGCAGCACGGACACCTACAATGAGCAGTTCTTC . TRBV11-2 . TRBJ2-1